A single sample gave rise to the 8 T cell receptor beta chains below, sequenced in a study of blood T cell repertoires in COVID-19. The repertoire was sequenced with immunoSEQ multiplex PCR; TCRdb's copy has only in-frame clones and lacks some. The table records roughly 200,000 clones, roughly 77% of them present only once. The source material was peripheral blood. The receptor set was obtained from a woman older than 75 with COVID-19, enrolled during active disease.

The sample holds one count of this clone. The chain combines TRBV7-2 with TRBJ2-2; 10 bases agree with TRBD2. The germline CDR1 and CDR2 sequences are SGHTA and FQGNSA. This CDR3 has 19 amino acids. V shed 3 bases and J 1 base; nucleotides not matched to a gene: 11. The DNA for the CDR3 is TGTGCCAGCAGCTTTAATGTCGGGGCTAGCGGGAGGAACACCGGGGAGCTGTTTTTT. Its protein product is CASSFNVGASGRNTGELFF.

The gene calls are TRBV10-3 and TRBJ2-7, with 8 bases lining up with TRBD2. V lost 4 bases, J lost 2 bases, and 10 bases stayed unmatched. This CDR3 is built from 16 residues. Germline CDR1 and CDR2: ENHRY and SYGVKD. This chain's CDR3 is CAISATSSGGTYEQYF. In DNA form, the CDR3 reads TGTGCCATCAGTGCTACGTCAAGCGGGGGAACCTACGAGCAGTACTTC.

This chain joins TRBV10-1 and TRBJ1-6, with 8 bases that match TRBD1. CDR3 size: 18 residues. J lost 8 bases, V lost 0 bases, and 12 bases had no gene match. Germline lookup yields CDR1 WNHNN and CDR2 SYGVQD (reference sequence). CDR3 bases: TGCGCCAGCAGTGAGTCGACTCATGAGACAGGGGAGGATTCACCCCTCCACTTT. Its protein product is CASSESTHETGEDSPLHF.

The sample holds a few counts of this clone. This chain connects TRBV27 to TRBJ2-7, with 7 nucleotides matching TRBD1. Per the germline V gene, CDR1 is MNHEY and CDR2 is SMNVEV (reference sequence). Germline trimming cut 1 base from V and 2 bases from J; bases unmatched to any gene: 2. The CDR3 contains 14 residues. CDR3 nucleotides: TGTGCCAGCAGTTTATGGCAGGGGGCCTACGAGCAGTACTTC. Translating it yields CASSLWQGAYEQYF.

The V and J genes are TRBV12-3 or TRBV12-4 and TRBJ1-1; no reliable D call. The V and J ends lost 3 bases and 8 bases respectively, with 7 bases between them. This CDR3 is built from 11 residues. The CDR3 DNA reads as TGTGCCAGCAGTTTTTTCGGGGAAGCTTTCTTT. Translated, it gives CASSFFGEAFF.

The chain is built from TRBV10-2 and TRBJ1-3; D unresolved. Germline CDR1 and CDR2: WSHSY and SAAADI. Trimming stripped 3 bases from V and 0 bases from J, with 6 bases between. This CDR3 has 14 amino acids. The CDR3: CASSDSGSGNTIYF. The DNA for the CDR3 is TGCGCCAGCAGTGACTCCGGCTCTGGAAACACCATATATTTT.

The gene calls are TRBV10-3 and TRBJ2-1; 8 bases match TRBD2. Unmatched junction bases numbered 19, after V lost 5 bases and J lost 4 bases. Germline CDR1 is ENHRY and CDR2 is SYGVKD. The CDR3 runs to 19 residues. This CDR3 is CAISRVAGTSNDLYNEQFF. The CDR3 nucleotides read TGTGCCATCAGTAGAGTCGCCGGGACTAGTAACGATTTATACAATGAGCAGTTCTTC.

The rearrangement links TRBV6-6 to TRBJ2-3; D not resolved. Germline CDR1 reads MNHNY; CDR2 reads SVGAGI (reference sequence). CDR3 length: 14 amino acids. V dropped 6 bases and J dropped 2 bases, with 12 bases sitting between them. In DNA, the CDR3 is TGTGCCAGCAGCGGCGGATCACTCACAGATACGCAGTATTTT. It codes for CASSGGSLTDTQYF.